These 2 T cell receptor beta chains share one sample of origin, sequenced in a study of metastatic and nonmetastatic thyroid tumors. TCRdb reprocessed the PCR reads via MiXCR. The sample has 20,000 to 25,000 clones; 12% are singletons. Each patient came to thyroid surgery without any prior treatment (of any kind). The sequenced sample consisted of blood. These receptors were obtained from a male donor with papillary thyroid cancer or a benign thyroid nodule (not recorded which). Some clones in this sample may be carry-over from other donors' samples.

By share of the sample, this clone is medium-sized. The chain employs TRBV6-4 and TRBJ2-1; tentatively, D is TRBD1 or TRBD2 (5 bases each). Germline V gene lookup returns CDR1 MRHNA and CDR2 SNTAGT. The CDR3 loop spans 15 amino acids. The V and J ends lost 3 bases and 0 bases respectively, with 9 bases between them. CDR3 loop: CASSEVGDSYNEQFF. Here the CDR3 DNA reads TGTGCCAGCAGTGAAGTGGGGGACTCCTACAATGAGCAGTTCTTC.

A few counts support this clone. The chain carries TRBV6-1 and TRBJ1-5; TRBD1 matches at 7 bases. V gave up 3 bases and J gave up 5 bases; unmatched junction bases: 7. The CDR3 loop spans 15 amino acids. Germline V lookup: CDR1 MNHNS, CDR2 SASEGT. CDR3 protein: CASSETGLGDQPQHF. The CDR3 bases are TGTGCCAGCAGTGAGACAGGGTTGGGGGATCAGCCCCAGCATTTT.